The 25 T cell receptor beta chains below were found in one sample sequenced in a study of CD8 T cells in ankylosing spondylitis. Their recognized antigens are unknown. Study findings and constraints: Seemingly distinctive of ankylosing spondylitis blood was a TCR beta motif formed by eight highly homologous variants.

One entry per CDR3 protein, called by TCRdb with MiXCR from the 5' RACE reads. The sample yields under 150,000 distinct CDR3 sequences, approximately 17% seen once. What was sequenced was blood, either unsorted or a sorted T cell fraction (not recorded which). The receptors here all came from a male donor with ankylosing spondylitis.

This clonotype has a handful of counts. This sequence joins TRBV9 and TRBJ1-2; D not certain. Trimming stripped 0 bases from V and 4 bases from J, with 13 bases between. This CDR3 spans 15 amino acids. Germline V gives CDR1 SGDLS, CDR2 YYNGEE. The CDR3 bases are TGTGCCAGCAGCGTAGGTCGAGGCGCCGGCTATGGCTACACCTTC. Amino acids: CASSVGRGAGYGYTF.

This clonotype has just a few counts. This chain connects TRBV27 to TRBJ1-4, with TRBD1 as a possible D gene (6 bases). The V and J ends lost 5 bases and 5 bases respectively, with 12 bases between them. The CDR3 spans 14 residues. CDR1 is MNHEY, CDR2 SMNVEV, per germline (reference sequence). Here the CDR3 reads CASSPRGQNEKLFF. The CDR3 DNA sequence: TGTGCCAGCAGTCCGCGGGGACAAAATGAAAAACTGTTTTTT.

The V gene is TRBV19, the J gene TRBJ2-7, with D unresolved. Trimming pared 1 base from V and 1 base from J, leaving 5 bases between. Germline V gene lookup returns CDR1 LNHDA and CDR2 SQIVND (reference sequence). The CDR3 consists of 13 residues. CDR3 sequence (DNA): TGTGCCAGTAGTATAGTGGCATCCTACGAGCAGTACTTC. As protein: CASSIVASYEQYF.

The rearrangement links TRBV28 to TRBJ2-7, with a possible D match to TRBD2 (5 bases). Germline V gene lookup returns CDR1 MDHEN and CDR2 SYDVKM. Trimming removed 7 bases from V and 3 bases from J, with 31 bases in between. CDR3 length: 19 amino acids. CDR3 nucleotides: TGTGCCAGCACTCTCACCCCGAGGGCAGCACCGATTAAGGGCTACGAGCAGTACTTC. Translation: CASTLTPRAAPIKGYEQYF.

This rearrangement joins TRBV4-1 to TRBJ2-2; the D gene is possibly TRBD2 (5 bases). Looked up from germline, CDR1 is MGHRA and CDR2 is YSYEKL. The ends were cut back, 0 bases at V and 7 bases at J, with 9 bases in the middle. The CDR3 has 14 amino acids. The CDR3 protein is CASSQEGEGGELFF. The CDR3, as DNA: TGCGCCAGCAGCCAAGAGGGAGAAGGCGGGGAGCTGTTTTTT.

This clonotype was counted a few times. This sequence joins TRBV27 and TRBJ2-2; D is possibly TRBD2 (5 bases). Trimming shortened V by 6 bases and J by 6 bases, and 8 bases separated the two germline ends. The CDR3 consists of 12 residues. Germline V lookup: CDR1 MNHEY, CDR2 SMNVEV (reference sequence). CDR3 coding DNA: TGTGCCAGCAGCAGCGGATCCGGGGAGCTGTTTTTT. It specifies CASSSGSGELFF.

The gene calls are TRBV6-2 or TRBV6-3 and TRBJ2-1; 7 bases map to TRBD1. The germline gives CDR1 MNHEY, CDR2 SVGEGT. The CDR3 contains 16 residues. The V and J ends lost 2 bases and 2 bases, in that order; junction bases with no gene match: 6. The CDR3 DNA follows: TGTGCCAGCAGTTACCCCCGGGACAGACCCTACAATGAGCAGTTCTTC. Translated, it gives CASSYPRDRPYNEQFF.

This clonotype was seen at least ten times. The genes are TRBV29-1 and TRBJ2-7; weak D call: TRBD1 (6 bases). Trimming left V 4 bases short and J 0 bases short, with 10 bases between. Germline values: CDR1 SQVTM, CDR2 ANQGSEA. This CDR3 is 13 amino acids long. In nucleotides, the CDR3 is TGCAGCGTTGCGGGACACTCCTCCTACGAGCAGTACTTC. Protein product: CSVAGHSSYEQYF.

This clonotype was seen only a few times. CDR3 amino acids: CASRDSTEAFF. The CDR3 DNA sequence: TGTGCCAGCAGGGACAGCACTGAAGCTTTCTTT. The chain links TRBV27 to TRBJ1-1; TRBD1 might be the D (6 bases). Per the germline V gene, CDR1 is MNHEY and CDR2 is SMNVEV (reference sequence). Trimming stripped 6 bases from V and 4 bases from J, with 6 bases between. There are 11 residues in the CDR3.

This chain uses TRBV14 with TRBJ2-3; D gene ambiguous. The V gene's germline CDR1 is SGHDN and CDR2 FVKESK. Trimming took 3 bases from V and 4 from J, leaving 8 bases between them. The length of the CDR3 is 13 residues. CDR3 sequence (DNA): TGTGCCAGCAGCCACAGCTTGGCAGATACGCAGTATTTT. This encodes CASSHSLADTQYF.

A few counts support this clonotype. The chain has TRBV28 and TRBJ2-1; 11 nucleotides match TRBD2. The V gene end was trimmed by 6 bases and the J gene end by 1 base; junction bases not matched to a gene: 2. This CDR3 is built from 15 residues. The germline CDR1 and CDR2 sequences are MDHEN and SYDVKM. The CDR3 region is CASRTSGSSYNEQFF. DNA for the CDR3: TGTGCCAGCAGAACTAGCGGGAGTTCCTACAATGAGCAGTTCTTC.

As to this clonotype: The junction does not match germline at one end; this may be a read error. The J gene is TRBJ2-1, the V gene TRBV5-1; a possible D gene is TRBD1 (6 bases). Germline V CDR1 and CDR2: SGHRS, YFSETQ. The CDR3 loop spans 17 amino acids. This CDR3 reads CASSHSEGQSSYNKQFF. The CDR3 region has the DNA TGCGCCAGCAGTCATTCAGAAGGACAGAGCTCCTACAATAAGCAGTTCTTC.

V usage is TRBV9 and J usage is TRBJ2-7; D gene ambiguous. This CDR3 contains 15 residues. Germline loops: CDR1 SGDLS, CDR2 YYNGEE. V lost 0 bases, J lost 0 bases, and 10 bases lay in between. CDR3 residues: CASSVGGRTSYEQYF. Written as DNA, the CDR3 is TGTGCCAGCAGCGTAGGAGGCAGGACCTCCTACGAGCAGTACTTC.

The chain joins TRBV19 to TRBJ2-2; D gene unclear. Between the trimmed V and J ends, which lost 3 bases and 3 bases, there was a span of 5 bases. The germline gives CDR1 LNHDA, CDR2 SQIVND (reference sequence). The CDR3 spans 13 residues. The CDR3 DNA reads TGTGCCAGTAGTATTCGGGACACCGGGGAGCTGTTTTTT. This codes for CASSIRDTGELFF.

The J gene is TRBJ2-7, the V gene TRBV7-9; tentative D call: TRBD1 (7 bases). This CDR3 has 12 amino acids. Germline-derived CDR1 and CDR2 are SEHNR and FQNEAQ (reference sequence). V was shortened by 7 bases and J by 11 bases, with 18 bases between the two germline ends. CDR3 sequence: CASTYKGGTEYF. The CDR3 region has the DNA TGTGCCAGCACTTATAAAGGCGGGACAGAGTACTTC.

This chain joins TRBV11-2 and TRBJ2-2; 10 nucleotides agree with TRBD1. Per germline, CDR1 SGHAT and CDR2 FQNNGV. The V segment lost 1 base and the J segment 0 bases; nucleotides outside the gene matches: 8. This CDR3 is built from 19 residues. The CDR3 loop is CASSLVLWDRGANTGELFF. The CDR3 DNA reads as TGTGCCAGCAGCTTAGTGTTATGGGACAGGGGCGCGAACACCGGGGAGCTGTTTTTT.

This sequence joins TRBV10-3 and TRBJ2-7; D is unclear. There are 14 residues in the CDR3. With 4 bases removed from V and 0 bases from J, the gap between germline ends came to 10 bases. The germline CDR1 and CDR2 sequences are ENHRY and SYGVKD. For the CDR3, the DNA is TGTGCCATCAGTGTGGGTCTGAGCTCCTACGAGCAGTACTTC. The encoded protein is CAISVGLSSYEQYF.

In DNA, the CDR3 is TGTGCCAGCAGCCCTGACGGGACAGTCTATGGCTACACCTTC. Its translation: CASSPDGTVYGYTF. The V call is TRBV7-9, the J call TRBJ1-2, with TRBD1 matching over 7 bases. The germline gives CDR1 SEHNR, CDR2 FQNEAQ (reference sequence). V lost 5 bases and J lost 4; bases outside the gene matches: 7. This CDR3 spans 14 amino acids.

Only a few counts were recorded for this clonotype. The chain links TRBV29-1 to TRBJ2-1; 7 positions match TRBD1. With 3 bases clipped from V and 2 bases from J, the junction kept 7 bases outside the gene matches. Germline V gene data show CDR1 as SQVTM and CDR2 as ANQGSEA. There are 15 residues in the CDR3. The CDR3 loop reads CSVDPGQRTYNEQFF. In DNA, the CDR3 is TGCAGCGTTGACCCGGGACAGAGAACCTACAATGAGCAGTTCTTC.

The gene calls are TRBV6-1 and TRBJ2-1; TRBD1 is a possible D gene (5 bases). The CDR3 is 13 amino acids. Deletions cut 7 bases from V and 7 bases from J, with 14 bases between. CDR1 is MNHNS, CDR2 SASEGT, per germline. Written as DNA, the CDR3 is TGTGCCAGCACCTCCCCGGCAGGGAATGAGCAGTTCTTC. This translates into CASTSPAGNEQFF.

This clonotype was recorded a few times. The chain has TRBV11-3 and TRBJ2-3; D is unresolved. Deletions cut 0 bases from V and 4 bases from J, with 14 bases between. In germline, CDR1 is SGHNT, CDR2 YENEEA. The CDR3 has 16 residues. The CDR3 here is CASSLENSKLPDTQYF. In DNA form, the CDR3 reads TGTGCCAGCAGCTTAGAAAACTCCAAGCTCCCAGATACGCAGTATTTT. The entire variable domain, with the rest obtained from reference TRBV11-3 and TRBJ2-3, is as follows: EAGVVQSPRYKIIEKKQPVAFWCNPISGHNTLYWYLQNLGQGPELLIRYENEEAVDDSQLPKDRFSAERLKGVDSTLKIQPAELGDSAVYLCASSLENSKLPDTQYFGPGTRLTVL.

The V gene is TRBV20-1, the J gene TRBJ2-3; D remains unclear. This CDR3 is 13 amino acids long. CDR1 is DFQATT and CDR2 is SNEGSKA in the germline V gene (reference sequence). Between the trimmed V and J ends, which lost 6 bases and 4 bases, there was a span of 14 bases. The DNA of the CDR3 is TGCAGTGCAGGGCAAACCCTCCCAGATACGCAGTATTTT. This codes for CSAGQTLPDTQYF.

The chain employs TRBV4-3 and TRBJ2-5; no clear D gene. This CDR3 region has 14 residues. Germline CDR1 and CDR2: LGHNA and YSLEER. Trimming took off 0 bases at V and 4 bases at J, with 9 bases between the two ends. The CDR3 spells CASSQDIVGETQYF. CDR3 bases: TGCGCCAGCAGCCAAGATATAGTGGGAGAGACCCAGTACTTC.

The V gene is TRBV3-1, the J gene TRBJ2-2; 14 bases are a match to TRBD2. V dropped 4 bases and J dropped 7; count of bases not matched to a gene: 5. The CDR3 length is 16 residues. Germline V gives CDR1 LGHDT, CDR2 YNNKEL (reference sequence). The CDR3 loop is CASSPGLAGVLGELFF. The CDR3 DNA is TGTGCCAGCAGCCCGGGACTAGCGGGAGTACTCGGGGAGCTGTTTTTT. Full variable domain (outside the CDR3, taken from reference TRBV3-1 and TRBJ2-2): DTAVSQTPKYLVTQMGNDKSIKCEQNLGHDTMYWYKQDSKKFLKIMFSYNNKELIINETVPNRFSPKSPDKAHLNLHINSLELGDSAVYFCASSPGLAGVLGELFFGEGSRLTVL.

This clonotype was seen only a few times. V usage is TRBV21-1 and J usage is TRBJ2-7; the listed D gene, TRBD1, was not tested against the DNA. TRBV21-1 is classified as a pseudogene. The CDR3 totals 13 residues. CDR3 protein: CAGDHEPPYEQYF. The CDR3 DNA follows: TGTGCCGGGGACCATGAGCCTCCCTACGAGCAGTACTTC.